This record concerns one T cell receptor (beta chain) sequence. The antigen is not known. This record belongs to a study of T-cell memory formation after mild COVID-19. Study as a whole: For the most part, TCR clusters were specific to one donor. Whole-study findings and limits: Pre-infection memory contained some responding clones, which suggested that cross-reactive memory had joined.

TCRdb itself ran the 5' RACE reads through MiXCR, one entry per CDR3 protein. The sample lists around 450,000 distinct CDR3 sequences, 20% to 25% occurring once. Germline V gene sequence: CDR1 SGHTA, CDR2 FQGNSA. The ends lost 4 bases at V and 4 bases at J; junction bases unmatched: 9. This CDR3 region has 15 residues. The source material was PBMCs or a T cell subset sorted from them (not recorded which). The TCR sequence derives from an adult woman who had mild COVID-19 (a few samples of this study predate the infection). Cell type and time point are not known. This chain links TRBV7-2 with TRBJ1-1; TRBD1 matches at 7 bases. The CDR3 region has the DNA TGTGCCAGCAGCTGGACCGGGACAGAAGGCACTGAAGCTTTCTTT. Protein sequence: CASSWTGTEGTEAFF.